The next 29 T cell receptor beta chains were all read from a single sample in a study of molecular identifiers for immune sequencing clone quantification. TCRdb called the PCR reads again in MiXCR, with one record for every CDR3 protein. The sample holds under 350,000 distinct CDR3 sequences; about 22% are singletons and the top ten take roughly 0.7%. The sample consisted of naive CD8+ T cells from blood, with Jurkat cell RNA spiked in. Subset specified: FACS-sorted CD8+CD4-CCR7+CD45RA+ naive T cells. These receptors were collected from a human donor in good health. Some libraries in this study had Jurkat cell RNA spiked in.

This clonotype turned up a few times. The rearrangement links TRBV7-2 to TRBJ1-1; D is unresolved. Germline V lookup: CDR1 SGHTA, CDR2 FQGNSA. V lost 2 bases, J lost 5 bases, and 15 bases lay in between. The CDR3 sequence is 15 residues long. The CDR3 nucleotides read TGTGCCAGCAGCTTAACAAAGGGAGGTGGGACTGAAGCTTTCTTT. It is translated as CASSLTKGGGTEAFF.

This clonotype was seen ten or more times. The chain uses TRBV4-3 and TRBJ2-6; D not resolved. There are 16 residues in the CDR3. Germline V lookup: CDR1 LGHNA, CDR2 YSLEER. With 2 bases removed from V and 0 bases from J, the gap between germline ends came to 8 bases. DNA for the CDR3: TGCGCCAGCAGCCAACAGCTGAGCTCTGGGGCCAACGTCCTGACTTTC. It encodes CASSQQLSSGANVLTF.

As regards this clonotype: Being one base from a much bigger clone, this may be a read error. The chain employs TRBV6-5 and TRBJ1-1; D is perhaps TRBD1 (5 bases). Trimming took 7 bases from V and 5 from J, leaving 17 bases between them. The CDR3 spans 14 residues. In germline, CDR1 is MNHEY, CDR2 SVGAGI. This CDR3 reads CASTTRAGQTEAFF. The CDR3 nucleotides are TGTGCCAGCACCACCCGGGCAGGGCAGACTGAAGCTTTCTTT.

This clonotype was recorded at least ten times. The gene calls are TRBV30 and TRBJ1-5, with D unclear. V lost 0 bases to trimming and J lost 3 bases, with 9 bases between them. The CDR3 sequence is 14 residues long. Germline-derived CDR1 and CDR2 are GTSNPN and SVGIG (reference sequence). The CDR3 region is CAWSVAGYNQPQHF. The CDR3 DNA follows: TGTGCCTGGAGTGTAGCCGGTTACAATCAGCCCCAGCATTTT.

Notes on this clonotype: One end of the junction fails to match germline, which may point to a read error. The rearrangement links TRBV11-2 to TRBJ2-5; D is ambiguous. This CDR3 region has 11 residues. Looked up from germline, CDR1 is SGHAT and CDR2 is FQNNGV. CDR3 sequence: CASSFGETPYF. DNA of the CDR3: TGTGCCAGCAGCTTCGGAGAGACCCCGTACTTC.

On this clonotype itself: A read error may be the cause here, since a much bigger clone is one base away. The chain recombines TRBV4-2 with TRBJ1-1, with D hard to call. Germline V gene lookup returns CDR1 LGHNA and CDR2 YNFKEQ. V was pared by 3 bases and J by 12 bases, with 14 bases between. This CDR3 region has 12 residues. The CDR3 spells CASSHSDVESFF. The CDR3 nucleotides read TGTGCCAGCAGCCACTCGGACGTAGAATCTTTCTTT.

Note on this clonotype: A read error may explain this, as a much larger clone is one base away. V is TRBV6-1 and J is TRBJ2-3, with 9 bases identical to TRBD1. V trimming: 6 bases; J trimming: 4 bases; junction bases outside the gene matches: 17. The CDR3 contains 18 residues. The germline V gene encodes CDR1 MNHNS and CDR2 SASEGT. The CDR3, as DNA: TGTGCCAGCAGACCCCTACCCTGGACAGGGGATGAGCCAGATACGCAGTATTTT. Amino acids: CASRPLPWTGDEPDTQYF.

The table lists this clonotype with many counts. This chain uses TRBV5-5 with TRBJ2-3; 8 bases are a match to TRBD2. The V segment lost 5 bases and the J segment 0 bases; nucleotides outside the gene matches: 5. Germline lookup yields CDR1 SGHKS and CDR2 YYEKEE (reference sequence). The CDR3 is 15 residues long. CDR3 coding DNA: TGTGCCAGCAGAAAAACTAGCGGAAGCACAGATACGCAGTATTTT. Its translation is CASRKTSGSTDTQYF. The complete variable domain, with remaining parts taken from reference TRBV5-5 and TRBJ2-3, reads DAGVTQSPTHLIKTRGQQVTLRCSPISGHKSVSWYQQVLGQGPQFIFQYYEKEERGRGNFPDRFSARQFPNYSSELNVNALLLGDSALYLCASRKTSGSTDTQYFGPGTRLTVL.

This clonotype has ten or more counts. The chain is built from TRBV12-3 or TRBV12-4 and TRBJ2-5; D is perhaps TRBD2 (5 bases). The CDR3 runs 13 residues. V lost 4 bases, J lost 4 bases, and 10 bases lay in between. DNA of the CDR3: TGTGCCAGCAGTTACCGGGATGCAGAGACCCAGTACTTC. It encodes CASSYRDAETQYF.

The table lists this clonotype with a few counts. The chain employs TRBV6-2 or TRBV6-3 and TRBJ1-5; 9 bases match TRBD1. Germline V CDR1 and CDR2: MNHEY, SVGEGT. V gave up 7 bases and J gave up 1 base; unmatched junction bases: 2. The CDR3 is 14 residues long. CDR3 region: CASNGQGSNQPQHF. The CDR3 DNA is TGTGCCAGCAATGGACAGGGGAGCAATCAGCCCCAGCATTTT.

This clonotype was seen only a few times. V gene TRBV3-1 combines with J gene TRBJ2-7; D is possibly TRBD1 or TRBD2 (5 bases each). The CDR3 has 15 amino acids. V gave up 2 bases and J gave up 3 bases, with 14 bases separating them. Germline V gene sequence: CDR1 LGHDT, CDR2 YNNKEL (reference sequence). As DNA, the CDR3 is TGTGCCAGCAGCCAAAACCCGGGGCAGCGCTACGAGCAGTACTTC. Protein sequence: CASSQNPGQRYEQYF.

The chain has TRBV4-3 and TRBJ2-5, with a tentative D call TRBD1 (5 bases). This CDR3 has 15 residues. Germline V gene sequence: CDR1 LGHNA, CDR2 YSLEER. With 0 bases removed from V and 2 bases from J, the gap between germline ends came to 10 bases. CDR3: CASSQESDTQETQYF. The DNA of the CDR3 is TGCGCCAGCAGCCAAGAATCGGACACTCAAGAGACCCAGTACTTC.

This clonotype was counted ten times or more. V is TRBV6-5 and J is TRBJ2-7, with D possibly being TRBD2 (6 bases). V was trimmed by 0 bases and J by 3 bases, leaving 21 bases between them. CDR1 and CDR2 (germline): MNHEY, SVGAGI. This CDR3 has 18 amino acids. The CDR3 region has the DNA TGTGCCAGCAGTTACTCGCAAACGTCATTCGGGGGTAGCTACGAGCAGTACTTC. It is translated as CASSYSQTSFGGSYEQYF.

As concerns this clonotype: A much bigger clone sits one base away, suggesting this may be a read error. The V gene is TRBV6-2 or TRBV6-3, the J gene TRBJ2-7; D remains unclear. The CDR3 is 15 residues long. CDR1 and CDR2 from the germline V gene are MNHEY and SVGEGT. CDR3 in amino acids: CARSYSMSRSYEQYF. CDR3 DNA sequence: TGTGCCCGCAGTTACTCGATGTCTCGGTCATACGAGCAGTACTTC.

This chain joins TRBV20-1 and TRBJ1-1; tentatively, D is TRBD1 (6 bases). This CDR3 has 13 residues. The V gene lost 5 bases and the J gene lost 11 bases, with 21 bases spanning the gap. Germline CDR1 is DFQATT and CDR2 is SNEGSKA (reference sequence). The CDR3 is CSARDRSNTAAFF. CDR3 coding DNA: TGCAGTGCTCGTGACAGGAGCAACACTGCCGCTTTCTTT.

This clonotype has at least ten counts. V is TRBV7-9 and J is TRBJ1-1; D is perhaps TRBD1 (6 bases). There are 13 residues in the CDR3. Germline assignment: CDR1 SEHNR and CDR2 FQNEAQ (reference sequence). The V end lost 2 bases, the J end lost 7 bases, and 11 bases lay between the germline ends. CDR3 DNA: TGTGCCAGCAGCTTACAGGGGACGTATGAAGCTTTCTTT. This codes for CASSLQGTYEAFF.

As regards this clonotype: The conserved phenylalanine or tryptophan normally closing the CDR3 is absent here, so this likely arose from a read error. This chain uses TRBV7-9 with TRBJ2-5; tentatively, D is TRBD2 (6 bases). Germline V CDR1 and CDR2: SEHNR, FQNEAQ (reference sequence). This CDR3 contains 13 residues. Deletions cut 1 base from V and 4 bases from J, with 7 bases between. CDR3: CASSLGGVETQYL. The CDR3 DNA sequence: TGTGCCAGCAGCTTAGGGGGGGTAGAGACCCAGTACCTC.

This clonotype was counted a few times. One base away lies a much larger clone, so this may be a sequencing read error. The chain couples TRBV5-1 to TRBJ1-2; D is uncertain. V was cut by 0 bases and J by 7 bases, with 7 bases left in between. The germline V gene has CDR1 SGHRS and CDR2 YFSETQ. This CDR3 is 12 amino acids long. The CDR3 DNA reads TGCGCCAGCAGCTTGGACGGCTGTGGCTACACCTTC. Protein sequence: CASSLDGCGYTF.

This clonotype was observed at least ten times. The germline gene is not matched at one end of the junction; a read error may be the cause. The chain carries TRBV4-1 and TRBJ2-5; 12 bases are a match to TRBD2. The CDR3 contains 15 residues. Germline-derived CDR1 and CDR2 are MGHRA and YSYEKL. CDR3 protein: CASSPLAGGPETQYF. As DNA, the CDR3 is TGTGCCAGCAGCCCCCTAGCGGGGGGGCCAGAGACCCAGTACTTC.

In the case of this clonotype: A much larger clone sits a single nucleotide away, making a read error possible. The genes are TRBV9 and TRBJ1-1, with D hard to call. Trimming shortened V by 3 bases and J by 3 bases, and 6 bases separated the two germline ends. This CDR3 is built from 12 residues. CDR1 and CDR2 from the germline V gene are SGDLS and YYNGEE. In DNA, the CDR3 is TGTGCCAGCAGCGAAACGGACACTGAAGCTTTCTTT. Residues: CASSETDTEAFF.

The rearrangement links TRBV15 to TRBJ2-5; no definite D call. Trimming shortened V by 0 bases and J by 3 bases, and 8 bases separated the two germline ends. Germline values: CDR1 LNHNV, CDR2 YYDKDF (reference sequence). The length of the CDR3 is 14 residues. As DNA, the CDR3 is TGTGCCACCAGCAGAGATAAGGCGGAAGAGACCCAGTACTTC. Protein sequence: CATSRDKAEETQYF.

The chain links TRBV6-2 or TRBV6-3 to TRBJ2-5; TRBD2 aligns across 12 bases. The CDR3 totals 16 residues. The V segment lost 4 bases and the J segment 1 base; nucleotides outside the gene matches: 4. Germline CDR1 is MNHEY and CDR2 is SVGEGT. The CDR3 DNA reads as TGTGCCAGCAGTTCCCTGGGACTAGCGGGCCAAGAGACCCAGTACTTC. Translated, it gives CASSSLGLAGQETQYF.

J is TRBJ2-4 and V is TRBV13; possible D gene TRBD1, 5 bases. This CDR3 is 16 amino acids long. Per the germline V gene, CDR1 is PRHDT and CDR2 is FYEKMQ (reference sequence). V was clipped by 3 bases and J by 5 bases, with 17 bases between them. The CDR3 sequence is CASSFSRQGVQNIQYF. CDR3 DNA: TGTGCCAGCAGCTTTTCCCGACAAGGGGTCCAAAACATTCAGTACTTC.

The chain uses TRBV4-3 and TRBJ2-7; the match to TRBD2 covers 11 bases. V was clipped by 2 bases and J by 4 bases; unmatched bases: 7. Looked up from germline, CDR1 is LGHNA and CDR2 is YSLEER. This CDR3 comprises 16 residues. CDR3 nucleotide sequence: TGCGCCAGCAGCCAAACGGGTAGCGGGAGGGCGTACGAGCAGTACTTC. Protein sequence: CASSQTGSGRAYEQYF.

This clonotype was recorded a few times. This CDR3 reads CASAPGLNTEAFF. The DNA of the CDR3 is TGTGCCAGCGCACCGGGACTCAACACTGAAGCTTTCTTT. The chain employs TRBV6-2 or TRBV6-3 and TRBJ1-1; possible D gene TRBD1, 5 bases. Trimming cost V 8 bases and J 2 bases, with 12 bases left between them. CDR3 length: 13 amino acids. Germline lookup yields CDR1 MNHEY and CDR2 SVGEGT.

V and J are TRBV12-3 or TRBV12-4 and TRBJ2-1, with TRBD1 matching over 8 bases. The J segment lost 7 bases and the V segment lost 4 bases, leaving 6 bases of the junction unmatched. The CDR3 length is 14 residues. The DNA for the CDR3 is TGTGCCAGCAGTTCGGGGACAGGTGCGAATGAGCAGTTCTTC. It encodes CASSSGTGANEQFF.

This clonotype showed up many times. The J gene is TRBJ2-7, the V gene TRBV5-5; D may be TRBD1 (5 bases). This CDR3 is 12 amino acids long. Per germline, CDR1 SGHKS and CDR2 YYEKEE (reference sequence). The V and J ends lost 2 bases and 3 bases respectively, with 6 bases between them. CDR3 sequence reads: CASSFDSYEQYF. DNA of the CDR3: TGTGCCAGCAGCTTCGACAGCTACGAGCAGTACTTC.

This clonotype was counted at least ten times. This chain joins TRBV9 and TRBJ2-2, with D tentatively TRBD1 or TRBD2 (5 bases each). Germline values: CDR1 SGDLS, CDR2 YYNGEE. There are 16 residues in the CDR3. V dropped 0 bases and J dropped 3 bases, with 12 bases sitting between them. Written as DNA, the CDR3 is TGTGCCAGCAGCGTAGGGGCAGGGAGAGACACCGGGGAGCTGTTTTTT. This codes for CASSVGAGRDTGELFF. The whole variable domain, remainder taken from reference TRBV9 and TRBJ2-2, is DSGVTQTPKHLITATGQRVTLRCSPRSGDLSVYWYQQSLDQGLQFLIQYYNGEERAKGNILERFSAQQFPDLHSELNLSSLELGDSALYFCASSVGAGRDTGELFFGEGSRLTVL.

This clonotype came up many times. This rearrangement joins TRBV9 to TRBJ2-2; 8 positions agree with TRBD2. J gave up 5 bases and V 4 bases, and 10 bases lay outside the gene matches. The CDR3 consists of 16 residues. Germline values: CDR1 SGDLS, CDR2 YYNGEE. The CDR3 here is CASSLLTGGRTGELFF. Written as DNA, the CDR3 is TGTGCCAGCAGCTTACTGACGGGGGGGCGAACCGGGGAGCTGTTTTTT.